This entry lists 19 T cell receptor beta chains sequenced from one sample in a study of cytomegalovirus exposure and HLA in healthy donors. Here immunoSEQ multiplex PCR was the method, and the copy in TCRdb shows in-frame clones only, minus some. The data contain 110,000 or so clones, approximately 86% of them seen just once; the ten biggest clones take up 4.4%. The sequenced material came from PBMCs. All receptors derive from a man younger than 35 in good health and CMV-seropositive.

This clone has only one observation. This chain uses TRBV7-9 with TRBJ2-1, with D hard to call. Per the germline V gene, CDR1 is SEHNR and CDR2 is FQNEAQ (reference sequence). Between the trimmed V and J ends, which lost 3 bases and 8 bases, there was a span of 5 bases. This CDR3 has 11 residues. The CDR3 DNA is TGTGCCAGCAGCTTTTTCGATGAGCAGTTCTTC. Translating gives CASSFFDEQFF.

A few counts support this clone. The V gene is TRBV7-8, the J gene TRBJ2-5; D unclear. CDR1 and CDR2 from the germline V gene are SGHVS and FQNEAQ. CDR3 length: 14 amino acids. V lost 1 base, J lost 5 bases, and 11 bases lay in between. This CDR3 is CASSLDYLSETQYF. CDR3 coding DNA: TGTGCCAGCAGCTTAGACTATCTGTCGGAGACCCAGTACTTC.

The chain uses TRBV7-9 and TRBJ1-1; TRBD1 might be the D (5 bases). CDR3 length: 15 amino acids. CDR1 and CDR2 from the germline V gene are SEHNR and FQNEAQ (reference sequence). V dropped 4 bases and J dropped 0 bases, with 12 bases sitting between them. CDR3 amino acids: CASSSPPGMNTEAFF. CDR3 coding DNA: TGTGCCAGCAGCTCCCCCCCAGGGATGAACACTGAAGCTTTCTTT.

The CDR3 reads CASSLQAGDGQPQHF. As DNA, the CDR3 is TGCGCCAGCAGCCTACAAGCAGGGGACGGTCAGCCCCAGCATTTT. The chain links TRBV4-1 to TRBJ1-5; tentatively, D is TRBD1 (6 bases). Germline V gene sequence: CDR1 MGHRA, CDR2 YSYEKL. V lost 4 bases and J 6 bases, leaving 16 bases between the germline ends. The CDR3 is 15 amino acids.

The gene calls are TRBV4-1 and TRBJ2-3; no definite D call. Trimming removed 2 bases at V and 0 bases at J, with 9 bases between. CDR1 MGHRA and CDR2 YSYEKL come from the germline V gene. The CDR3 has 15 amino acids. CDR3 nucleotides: TGCGCCAGCAGCCAAATGGCACATAGCACAGATACGCAGTATTTT. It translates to CASSQMAHSTDTQYF.

The CDR3, as DNA: TGTGCCAGCAGCCCCGGACTAGCGGGGGTGACCGGGGAGCTGTTTTTT. Protein product: CASSPGLAGVTGELFF. The chain employs TRBV7-8 and TRBJ2-2; 13 bases are a match to TRBD2. Germline V lookup: CDR1 SGHVS, CDR2 FQNEAQ. V gave up 5 bases and J gave up 5 bases; unmatched junction bases: 5. CDR3 length: 16 amino acids.

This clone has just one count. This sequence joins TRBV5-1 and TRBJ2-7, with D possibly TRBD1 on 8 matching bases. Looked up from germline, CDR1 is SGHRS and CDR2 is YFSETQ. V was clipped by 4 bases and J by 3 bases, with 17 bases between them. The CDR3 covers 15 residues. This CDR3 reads CASSPRQGTNYEQYF. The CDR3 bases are TGCGCCAGCAGCCCCAGACAGGGGACTAACTACGAGCAGTACTTC.

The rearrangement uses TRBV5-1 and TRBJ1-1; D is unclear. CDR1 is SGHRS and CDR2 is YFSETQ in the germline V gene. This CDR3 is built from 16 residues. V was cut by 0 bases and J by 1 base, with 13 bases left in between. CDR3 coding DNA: TGCGCCAGCAGCTTGGGGTTTGGCAGTGAGAACACTGAAGCTTTCTTT. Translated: CASSLGFGSENTEAFF. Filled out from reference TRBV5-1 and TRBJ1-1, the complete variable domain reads KAGVTQTPRYLIKTRGQQVTLSCSPISGHRSVSWYQQTPGQGLQFLFEYFSETQRNKGNFPGRFSGRQFSNSRSEMNVSTLELGDSALYLCASSLGFGSENTEAFFGQGTRLTVV.

As DNA, the CDR3 is TGCGCCAGCAGCCAGTGGACAGCTAACTATGGCTACACCTTC. This codes for CASSQWTANYGYTF. The chain is built from TRBV4-1 and TRBJ1-2, with D maybe TRBD1 (6 bases). Germline V gene sequence: CDR1 MGHRA, CDR2 YSYEKL. The CDR3 runs 14 residues. V was cut by 3 bases and J by 0 bases, with 8 bases left in between.

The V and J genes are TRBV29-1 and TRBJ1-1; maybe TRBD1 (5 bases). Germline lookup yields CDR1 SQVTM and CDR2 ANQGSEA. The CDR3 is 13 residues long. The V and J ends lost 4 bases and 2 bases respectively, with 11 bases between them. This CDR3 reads CSVGLGGNTEAFF. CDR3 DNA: TGCAGCGTTGGCCTGGGGGGTAACACTGAAGCTTTCTTT. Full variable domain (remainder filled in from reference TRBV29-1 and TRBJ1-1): SAVISQKPSRDICQRGTSLTIQCQVDSQVTMMFWYRQQPGQSLTLIATANQGSEATYESGFVIDKFPISRPNLTFSTLTVSNMSPEDSSIYLCSVGLGGNTEAFFGQGTRLTVV.

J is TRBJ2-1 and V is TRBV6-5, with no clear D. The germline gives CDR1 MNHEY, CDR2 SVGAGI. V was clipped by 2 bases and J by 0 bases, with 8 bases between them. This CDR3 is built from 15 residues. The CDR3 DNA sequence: TGTGCCAGCAGTTACCTGTCCCGCTCCTACAATGAGCAGTTCTTC. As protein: CASSYLSRSYNEQFF.

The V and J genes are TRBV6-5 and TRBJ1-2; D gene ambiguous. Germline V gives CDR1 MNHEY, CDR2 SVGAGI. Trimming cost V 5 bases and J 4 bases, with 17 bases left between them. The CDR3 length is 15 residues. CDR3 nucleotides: TGTGCCAGCAGTCGAGACCGGCAGGCAGGCTATGGCTACACCTTC. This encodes CASSRDRQAGYGYTF.

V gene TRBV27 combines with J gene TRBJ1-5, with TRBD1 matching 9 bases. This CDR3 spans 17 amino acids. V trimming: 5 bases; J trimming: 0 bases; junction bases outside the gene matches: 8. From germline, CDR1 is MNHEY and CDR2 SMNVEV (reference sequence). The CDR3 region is CASSPGTGTYSNQPQHF. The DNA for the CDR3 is TGTGCCAGCAGTCCCGGGACAGGGACCTATAGCAATCAGCCCCAGCATTTT.

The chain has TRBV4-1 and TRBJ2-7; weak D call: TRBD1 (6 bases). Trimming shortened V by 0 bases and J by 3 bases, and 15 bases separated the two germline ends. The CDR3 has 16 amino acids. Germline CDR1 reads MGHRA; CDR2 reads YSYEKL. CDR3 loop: CASSQDEKGENYEQYF. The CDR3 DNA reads TGCGCCAGCAGCCAAGATGAGAAGGGGGAAAACTACGAGCAGTACTTC.

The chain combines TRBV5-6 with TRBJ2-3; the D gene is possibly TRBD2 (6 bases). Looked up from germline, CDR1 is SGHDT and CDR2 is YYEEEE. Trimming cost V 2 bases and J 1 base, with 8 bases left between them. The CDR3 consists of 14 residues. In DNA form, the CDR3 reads TGTGCCAGCAGCTTATGGGAGGGCACAGATACGCAGTATTTT. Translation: CASSLWEGTDTQYF.

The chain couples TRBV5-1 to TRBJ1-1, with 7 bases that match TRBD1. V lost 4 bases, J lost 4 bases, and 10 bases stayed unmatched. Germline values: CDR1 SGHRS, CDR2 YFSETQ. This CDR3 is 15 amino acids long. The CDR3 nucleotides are TGCGCCAGCAGCAAGTCTAGACAGGGAGGCACTGAAGCTTTCTTT. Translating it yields CASSKSRQGGTEAFF.

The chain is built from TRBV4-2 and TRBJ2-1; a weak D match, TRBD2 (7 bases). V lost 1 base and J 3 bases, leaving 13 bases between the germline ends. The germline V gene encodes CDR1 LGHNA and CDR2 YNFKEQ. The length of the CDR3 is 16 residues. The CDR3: CASSQVSRGHYNEQFF. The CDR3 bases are TGTGCCAGCAGCCAAGTTTCGCGGGGGCACTACAATGAGCAGTTCTTC.

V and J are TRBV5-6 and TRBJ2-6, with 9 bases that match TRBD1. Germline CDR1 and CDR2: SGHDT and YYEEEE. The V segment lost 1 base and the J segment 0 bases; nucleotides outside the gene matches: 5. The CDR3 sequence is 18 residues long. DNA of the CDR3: TGTGCCAGCAGCTTGCCCGGGACAGGGTACTCTGGGGCCAACGTCCTGACTTTC. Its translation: CASSLPGTGYSGANVLTF.

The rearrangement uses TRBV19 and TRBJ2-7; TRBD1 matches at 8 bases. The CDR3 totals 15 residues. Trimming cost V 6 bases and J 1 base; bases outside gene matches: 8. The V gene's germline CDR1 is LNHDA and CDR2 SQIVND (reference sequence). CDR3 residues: CASRDGQGSSYEQYF. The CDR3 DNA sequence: TGTGCCAGTAGAGATGGACAGGGCTCTTCCTACGAGCAGTACTTC.